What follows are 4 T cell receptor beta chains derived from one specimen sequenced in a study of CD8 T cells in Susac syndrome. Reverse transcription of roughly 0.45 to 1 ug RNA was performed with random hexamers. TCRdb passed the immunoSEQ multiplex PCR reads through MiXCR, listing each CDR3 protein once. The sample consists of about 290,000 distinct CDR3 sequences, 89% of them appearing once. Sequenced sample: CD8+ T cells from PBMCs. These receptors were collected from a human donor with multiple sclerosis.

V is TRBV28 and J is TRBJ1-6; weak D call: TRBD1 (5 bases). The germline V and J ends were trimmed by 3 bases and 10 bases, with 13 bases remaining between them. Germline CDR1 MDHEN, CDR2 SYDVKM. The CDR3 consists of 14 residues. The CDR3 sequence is CASSFLQGRSPLHF. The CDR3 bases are TGTGCCAGCAGTTTCCTTCAGGGCCGATCACCCCTCCACTTT.

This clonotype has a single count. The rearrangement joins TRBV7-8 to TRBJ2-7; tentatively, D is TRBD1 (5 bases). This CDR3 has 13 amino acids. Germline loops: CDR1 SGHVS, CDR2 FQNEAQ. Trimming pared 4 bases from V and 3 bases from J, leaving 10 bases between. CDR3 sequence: CASSYRPFYEQYF. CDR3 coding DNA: TGTGCCAGCAGCTACAGGCCTTTCTACGAGCAGTACTTC.

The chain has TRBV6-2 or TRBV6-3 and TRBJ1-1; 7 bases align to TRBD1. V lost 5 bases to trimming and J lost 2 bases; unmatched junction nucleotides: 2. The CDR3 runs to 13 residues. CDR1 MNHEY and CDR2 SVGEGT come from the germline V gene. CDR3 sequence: CASSNRGNTEAFF. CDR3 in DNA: TGTGCCAGCAGTAACAGGGGTAACACTGAAGCTTTCTTT.

The CDR3 region has the DNA TGCGCCAGCAGCTTAGGCATGGACACTGAAGCTTTCTTT. Translating it yields CASSLGMDTEAFF. J is TRBJ1-1 and V is TRBV5-1; D is uncertain. The CDR3 is made up of 13 amino acids. CDR1 is SGHRS and CDR2 is YFSETQ in the germline V gene. Between the trimmed V and J ends, which lost 2 bases and 3 bases, there was a span of 8 bases.